A selection of T cell receptor beta chains follows, all from one sample in a study of blood T cell repertoires in COVID-19. Profiled with immunoSEQ multiplex PCR; TCRdb holds only in-frame clones, not every one. The sample records tens of thousands of clones, 80% to 90% being singletons. Sequenced input: peripheral blood. The receptors were gathered from a woman aged 60-70 years with COVID-19, enrolled during active disease. Both conserved end residues are part of each CDR3. The D gene is left open where the match is weak. Expanded clones get a size class; other rows say once, few or many, or leave the size out.

TRBD2	TRBJ2-1	-	TRBV28	TGTGCCAGCAGTTTCTGGACTAGCGGCCTCAATGAGCAGTTCTTC	CASSFWTSGLNEQFF
-	TRBJ1-6	-	TRBV4-1	TGCGCCAGCAGCCAAGCCACAGGGAACAATTCACCCCTCCACTTT	CASSQATGNNSPLHF
-	TRBJ2-1	-	TRBV7-2	TGTGCCAGCAGCTTAGTTGGCGGGAATGAGCAGTTCTTC	CASSLVGGNEQFF
TRBD2	TRBJ2-5	once	TRBV5-1	TGCGCCAGCAGCTTTACTAGCGACGCAGAGACCCAGTACTTC	CASSFTSDAETQYF
-	TRBJ1-1	-	TRBV28	TGTGCCAGCAGTATGGGAGGTTTCGAAGCTTTCTTT	CASSMGGFEAFF
-	TRBJ1-2	-	TRBV13	TGTGCCAGCTCCCGCGAAGTTGGCTACACCTTC	CASSREVGYTF
-	TRBJ2-7	-	TRBV29-1	TGCAGCGTTGAAACCTCGGGTAGCTCCTACGAGCAGTACTTC	CSVETSGSSYEQYF
-	TRBJ1-4	few	TRBV7-6	TGTGCCAGCAGCACCGGGACTCTTAATGAAAAACTGTTTTTT	CASSTGTLNEKLFF
TRBD1	TRBJ1-1	-	TRBV7-2	TGTGCCAGCAGCCCACGAGGGACAGGGGATATCCCTGAAGCTTTCTTT	CASSPRGTGDIPEAFF
TRBD1	TRBJ1-2	-	TRBV7-9	TGTGCCAGCAGGCCACAGGGGTTGGGCTACACCTTC	CASRPQGLGYTF
-	TRBJ1-1	-	TRBV27	TGTGCCAGCCACTTTGGGGGGAGGAACACTGAAGCTTTCTTT	CASHFGGRNTEAFF
TRBD1	TRBJ1-4	-	TRBV7-6	TGTGCCTTGGACAGGGAGAGAAAACTGTTTTTT	CALDRERKLFF
-	TRBJ2-3	-	TRBV10-2	TGCGCCAGCACTGATTACTTGGATACGCAGTATTTT	CASTDYLDTQYF
-	TRBJ1-4	-	TRBV14	TGTGCCAGCAGCACGAACAGGGATAAACTGTTTTTT	CASSTNRDKLFF
TRBD1	TRBJ1-4	-	TRBV7-9	TGTGCCAGCAGCCACCGGGACAGGTATAATGAAAAACTGTTTTTT	CASSHRDRYNEKLFF
TRBD2	TRBJ2-1	-	TRBV11-3	TGTGCCAGCAGCCCTCGAGGGGGTAGCGGGAGGGGCTCCTACAATGAGCAGTTCTTC	CASSPRGGSGRGSYNEQFF
-	TRBJ2-3	-	TRBV4-1	TGCGCCAGCAGCCCAGGCCGCACTCCCTTCACAGATACGCAGTATTTT	CASSPGRTPFTDTQYF
-	TRBJ2-1	-	TRBV5-1	TGCGCCAGCAGCCCCTACTCTCCCGGCTACAATGAGCAGTTCTTC	CASSPYSPGYNEQFF
TRBD2	TRBJ2-3	-	TRBV30	TGTGCCTGGAGTGTCGGGGGGAGCTCAGATACGCAGTATTTT	CAWSVGGSSDTQYF
TRBD1	TRBJ1-5	-	TRBV5-1	TGCGCCAGCAGCCCCGGGACAGGGAATCAGCCCCAGCATTTT	CASSPGTGNQPQHF
-	TRBJ1-1	few	TRBV15	TGTGCCACCACCAGGACTCTAACGAACACTGAAGCTTTCTTT	CATTRTLTNTEAFF
TRBD1	TRBJ1-2	-	TRBV24-1	TGTGCCACCAGTCCGACAGGGGGCAACTATGGCTACACCTTC	CATSPTGGNYGYTF
-	TRBJ2-5	-	TRBV7-9	TGTGCCAGCAGCCGGGACGCAGGGAGGTACCAAGAGACCCAGTACTTC	CASSRDAGRYQETQYF
-	TRBJ2-1	-	TRBV6-5	TGTGCCAGCAGTTACTCTAGGGGGAGCTCTTACAATGAGCAGTTCTTC	CASSYSRGSSYNEQFF
TRBD2	TRBJ2-5	-	TRBV18	TGTGCCAGCTCACCAAAGACCAGCGGGACCCAAGAGACCCAGTACTTC	CASSPKTSGTQETQYF
-	TRBJ1-2	few	TRBV2	TGTGCCAGCAGTGAGGGCAACTATGGCTACACCTTC	CASSEGNYGYTF
-	TRBJ2-7	-	TRBV5-6	TGTGCCAGCAGCTTTGCGGGGAGAAGGGCCGACGAGCAGTACTTC	CASSFAGRRADEQYF
-	TRBJ1-2	-	TRBV7-2	TGTGCCAGCAGCTTTGGGGGGGATCGGGCTAACTATGGCTACACCTTC	CASSFGGDRANYGYTF
-	TRBJ2-1	-	TRBV30	TGTGCCTGGAGTGGATCCTCCCCGGGGGAAGGCTACAATGAGCAGTTCTTC	CAWSGSSPGEGYNEQFF
-	TRBJ2-7	-	TRBV29-1	TGCAGCGTCGGAGGAGGGGTCTCCTACGAGCAGTACTTC	CSVGGGVSYEQYF
-	TRBJ2-6	once	TRBV2	TGTGCCAGCAGTGTGGGCAGGAACTGGGCCAACGTCCTGACTTTC	CASSVGRNWANVLTF
TRBD2	TRBJ2-7	-	TRBV6-5	TGTGCCAGCTCACCGTGGGGACTAGCTTCCTACGAGCAGTACTTC	CASSPWGLASYEQYF
TRBD2	TRBJ2-2	once	TRBV2	TGTGCCAGCAAGGAACTAGCGGGAGAGACCGGGGAGCTGTTTTTT	CASKELAGETGELFF
TRBD1	TRBJ1-2	-	TRBV12-5	TGTGCTAGTGGTTTGGTCTATGGTGGGACAGGGAGAAACTATGGCTACACCTTC	CASGLVYGGTGRNYGYTF
-	TRBJ1-5	-	TRBV6-6	TGTGCCAGCAGTGGAGGAGACCATAGCAATCAGCCCCAGCATTTT	CASSGGDHSNQPQHF
-	TRBJ2-1	-	TRBV15	TGTGCCACCAGCAGAGATCGTGGCACGGGCAATGAGCAGTTCTTC	CATSRDRGTGNEQFF
TRBD2	TRBJ2-7	few	TRBV6-2/TRBV6-3	TGTGCCAGCAGACCTAATTCCGGGACTAGCTCCTCGAAGGCCTACGAGCAGTACTTC	CASRPNSGTSSSKAYEQYF
TRBD2	TRBJ2-3	-	TRBV19	TGTGCCAGTAGTCAGGGACTAGCGGGAGTGGATACGCAGTATTTT	CASSQGLAGVDTQYF
-	TRBJ1-5	-	TRBV6-2/TRBV6-3	TGTGCCAGCAGTCTATCAGGGCGTCAGCCCCAGCATTTT	CASSLSGRQPQHF
-	TRBJ2-3	-	TRBV9	TGTGCCAGCAGCGTGGCCACCTGGGGGGTGGGAGATACGCAGTATTTT	CASSVATWGVGDTQYF
TRBD1	TRBJ2-1	-	TRBV24-1	TGTGCCACCCGGGACAGGGAATACAATGAGCAGTTCTTC	CATRDREYNEQFF
TRBD2	TRBJ2-7	-	TRBV19	TGTGCCAGTGCCGGGGGGGGGATCTACGAGCAGTACTTC	CASAGGGIYEQYF